The following is a T cell receptor (beta chain) sequence with its context. Its antigen remains unknown. Assay used: immunoSEQ multiplex PCR; TCRdb lists only in-frame clones, some missing. The repertoire holds about 130,000 clones, about nine tenths seen once, with about 7% in the top ten. These data originate in a study of T cell responses to AZD1222 COVID-19 vaccine. Turning to the study itself: The analysis combined second doses at about 4 or about 12 weeks.

The CDR3 contains 15 residues. The V end was cut by 5 bases, the J end by 3 bases, with 17 bases between. CDR1 is SGHRS and CDR2 is YFSETQ in the germline V gene. Findings of the study overall: In the spike-specific TCR repertoire, nearly half reportedly target unmutated variant regions. Vaccine-related CD4 TCRs covered spike, predominating at 160-218 and 743-854. Clonal diversity was possibly underestimated, and the donors were mostly white British, with more females.

Specimen: peripheral blood, collected on day 0 of AZD1222 vaccination. The TCR was taken from an adult in good health. V and J are TRBV5-1 and TRBJ1-1; TRBD1 might be the D (6 bases). The CDR3 spells CASRYQPRGDTEAFF. The CDR3 DNA follows: TGCGCCAGCAGATATCAACCCAGGGGTGACACTGAAGCTTTCTTT.